This T cell receptor (beta chain) was recorded in a study of cytomegalovirus exposure and HLA in healthy donors. Study-level points and caveats: An apparent linkage of common viral pathogens to several of the most significant clusters emerged in a later analysis. A classifier reportedly called cytomegalovirus status with high sensitivity and specificity.

CDR1 SNHLY and CDR2 FYNNEI come from the germline V gene. This CDR3 has 16 amino acids. With 6 bases removed from V and 3 bases from J, the gap between germline ends came to 20 bases. Turning to this clone: Its specificity is not known.

Use of 60 Vbeta and 13 Jbeta primers characterized the PCR. The method was immunoSEQ multiplex PCR; TCRdb's version includes in-frame clones alone and lacks a portion of them. The repertoire holds about 55,000 clones, with 65% to 80% as singletons. The source is a female donor in good health and CMV-seronegative. Source material: PBMCs. The chain is built from TRBV2 and TRBJ1-1; possibly TRBD1 for D (5 bases). CDR3 region: CASSARGFGRDTEAFF. In DNA form, the CDR3 reads TGTGCCAGCAGCGCGAGGGGTTTCGGGAGGGACACTGAAGCTTTCTTT. The entire variable domain, with the rest obtained from reference TRBV2 and TRBJ1-1, is as follows: EPEVTQTPSHQVTQMGQEVILRCVPISNHLYFYWYRQILGQKVEFLVSFYNNEISEKSEIFDDQFSVERPDGSNFTLKIRSTKLEDSAMYFCASSARGFGRDTEAFFGQGTRLTVV.